This record concerns one TCR beta chain sequence. The antigen remains unidentified. The data originate from a study of shared clonotypes between healthy human individuals. Study-wide results and limits: It was expected that sequencing depth would affect clonotype sharing among donors. The study found about 5% of naive CD4 clonotypes shared across a handful of donors. Donors were few, which limited the genetic and exposure-history diversity represented.

Germline V gives CDR1 WSHSY, CDR2 SAAADI. The CDR3 is 12 amino acids. Trimming stripped 8 bases from V and 8 bases from J, with 13 bases between. Healthy adults negative for HIV, lacking recent acute infections or vaccinations, served as donors. Here immunoSEQ multiplex PCR was the method, and the copy in TCRdb shows in-frame clones only, minus some. The repertoire holds approximately 980,000 clones, with 76% as singletons. The sequence was collected from a man between 18 and 29 years old in good health. The sample consisted of memory CD4+ T cells sorted from blood. Subset reported: CD45RA-negative fraction. This sequence joins TRBV10-2 and TRBJ1-3; D may be TRBD1 (6 bases). The CDR3 region is CASSGQSDTIYF. DNA of the CDR3: TGCGCCAGCTCCGGACAGTCAGACACCATATATTTT.